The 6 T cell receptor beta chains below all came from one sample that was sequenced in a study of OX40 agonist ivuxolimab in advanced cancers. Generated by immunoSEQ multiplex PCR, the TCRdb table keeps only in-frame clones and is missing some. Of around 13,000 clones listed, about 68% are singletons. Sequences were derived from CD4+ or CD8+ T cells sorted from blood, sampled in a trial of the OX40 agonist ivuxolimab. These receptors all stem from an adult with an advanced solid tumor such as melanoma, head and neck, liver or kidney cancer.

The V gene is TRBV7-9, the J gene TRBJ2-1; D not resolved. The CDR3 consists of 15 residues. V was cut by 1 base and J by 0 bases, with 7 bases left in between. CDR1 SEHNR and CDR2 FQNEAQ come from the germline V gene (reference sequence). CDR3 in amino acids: CASSLGISSYNEQFF. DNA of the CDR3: TGTGCCAGCAGCTTAGGTATTAGCTCCTACAATGAGCAGTTCTTC. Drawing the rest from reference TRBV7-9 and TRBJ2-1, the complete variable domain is DTGVSQNPRHKITKRGQNVTFRCDPISEHNRLYWYRQTLGQGPEFLTYFQNEAQLEKSRLLSDRFSAERPKGSFSTLEIQRTEQGDSAMYLCASSLGISSYNEQFFGPGTRLTVL.

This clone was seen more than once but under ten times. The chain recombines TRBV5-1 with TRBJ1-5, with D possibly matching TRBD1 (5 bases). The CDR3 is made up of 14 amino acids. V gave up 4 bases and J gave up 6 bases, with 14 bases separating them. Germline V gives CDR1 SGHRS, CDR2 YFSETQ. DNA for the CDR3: TGCGCCAGCAGCGTGGACTCTCAGGGTCAGCCCCAGCATTTT. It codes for CASSVDSQGQPQHF.

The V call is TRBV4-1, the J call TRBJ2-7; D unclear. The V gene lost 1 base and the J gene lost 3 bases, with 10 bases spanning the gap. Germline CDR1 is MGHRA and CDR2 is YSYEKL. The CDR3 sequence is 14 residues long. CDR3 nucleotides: TGCGCCAGCAGCCAAGGAAAGGAGTACTACGAGCAGTACTTC. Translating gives CASSQGKEYYEQYF.

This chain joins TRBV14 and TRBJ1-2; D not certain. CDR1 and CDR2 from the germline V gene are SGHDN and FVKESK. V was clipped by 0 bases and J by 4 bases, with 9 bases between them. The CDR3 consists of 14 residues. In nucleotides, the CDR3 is TGTGCCAGCAGCCAAGAAGCCGGGTTCTATGGCTACACCTTC. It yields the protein CASSQEAGFYGYTF.

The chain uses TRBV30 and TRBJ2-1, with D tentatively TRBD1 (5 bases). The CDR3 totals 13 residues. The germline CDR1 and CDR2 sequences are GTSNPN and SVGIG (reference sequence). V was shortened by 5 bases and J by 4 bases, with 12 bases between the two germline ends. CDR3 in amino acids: CAWSSDSYNEQFF. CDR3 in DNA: TGTGCCTGGTCCTCCGACAGTTACAATGAGCAGTTCTTC.

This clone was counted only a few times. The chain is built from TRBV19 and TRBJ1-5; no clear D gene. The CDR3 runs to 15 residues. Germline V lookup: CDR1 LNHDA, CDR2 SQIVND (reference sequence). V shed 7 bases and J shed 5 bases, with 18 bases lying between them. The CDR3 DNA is TGTGCCAGTACCCTGGGAGGGTATGAGGATCAGCCCCAGCATTTT. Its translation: CASTLGGYEDQPQHF.